The clone carrying this T cell receptor beta chain was counted many times. The antigen is unknown. This sample was taken from a study of healthy donors' naive CD4 and CD8 T cells. Study-wide points: Negatively charged CDR3s marked CD8+ lineage; positively charged CDR3s marked CD4+ lineage. Alpha and beta chains were sequenced in bulk without pairing.

A linear amplification protocol produced the TCR libraries from about 510 ng of total RNA. Authors' processing steps: Sequencing covered fewer than 85,000 rearranged alpha-chain transcripts across five or six healthy donors. TCRdb re-called the reads through MiXCR, storing one row per CDR3 protein. The V and J calls and clone size are TCRdb's, not the authors'. The sample yields approximately 180,000 distinct CDR3 sequences, about 70% seen once. The CDR3 sequence is 13 residues long. Germline values: CDR1 MNHEY, CDR2 SMNVEV (reference sequence). Between the trimmed V and J ends, which lost 1 base and 6 bases, there was a span of 10 bases.

Source material: naive CD4+ and CD8+ T cells sorted from blood, pooled from several donors. The J gene is TRBJ2-7, the V gene TRBV27, with a weak D call TRBD2 (5 bases). The TCR sequence derives from a pool of human donors in good health; the sample pools cells from several healthy donors. CDR3 region: CASSLLSGSEQYF. In nucleotides, the CDR3 is TGTGCCAGCAGTTTATTGTCGGGGAGCGAGCAGTACTTC.